Following are 27 T cell receptor beta chains from one sample sequenced in a study of cytomegalovirus exposure and HLA in healthy donors. The PCR had 60 Vbeta and 13 Jbeta primers. TCRdb's table, derived via immunoSEQ multiplex PCR, lists solely in-frame clones and lacks some. There are approximately 160,000 clones in the sample; roughly two thirds occur only once, and roughly 2.7% lies in the top ten. The sample was PBMCs. These receptors were obtained from a woman aged 35 to 49 in good health and CMV-seropositive.

In nucleotides, the CDR3 is TGCGCCAGCAGCCAAGAAGTGGCGGGAGGGGGGAATGAGCAGTTCTTC. It is translated as CASSQEVAGGGNEQFF. The chain uses TRBV4-3 and TRBJ2-1; 9 nucleotides agree with TRBD2. With V trimmed by 0 bases and J by 7 bases, 7 bases remained unmatched. This CDR3 is built from 16 residues. Germline values: CDR1 LGHNA, CDR2 YSLEER.

The chain has TRBV5-1 and TRBJ2-3; no clear D. Germline V gene data show CDR1 as SGHRS and CDR2 as YFSETQ. Trimming stripped 2 bases from V and 2 bases from J, with 9 bases between. This CDR3 has 14 amino acids. For the CDR3, the DNA is TGCGCCAGCAGCTTTACAGCCTACACAGATACGCAGTATTTT. Translated, it gives CASSFTAYTDTQYF. Variable domain in full (rest from reference TRBV5-1 and TRBJ2-3): KAGVTQTPRYLIKTRGQQVTLSCSPISGHRSVSWYQQTPGQGLQFLFEYFSETQRNKGNFPGRFSGRQFSNSRSEMNVSTLELGDSALYLCASSFTAYTDTQYFGPGTRLTVL.

The rearrangement joins TRBV5-1 to TRBJ2-1; 9 nucleotides align to TRBD1. The CDR3 runs 15 residues. Germline V gene sequence: CDR1 SGHRS, CDR2 YFSETQ. Trimming cost V 4 bases and J 6 bases; bases outside gene matches: 8. The DNA of the CDR3 is TGCGCCAGCAGCCTGTCGGGACAGGGCCTCAATGAGCAGTTCTTC. This translates into CASSLSGQGLNEQFF.

The chain carries TRBV7-2 and TRBJ1-2; D remains ambiguous. CDR1 and CDR2 (germline): SGHTA, FQGNSA. Deletions cut 8 bases from V and 4 bases from J, with 20 bases between. The CDR3 covers 15 residues. CDR3 DNA: TGTGCCAGCGGGTGGGGAGGCCGGCGGGGCTATGGCTACACCTTC. Amino acid sequence: CASGWGGRRGYGYTF.

This rearrangement joins TRBV7-9 to TRBJ2-2; D is perhaps TRBD2 (6 bases). Trimming cost V 7 bases and J 1 base, with 16 bases left between them. This CDR3 region has 16 residues. Per germline, CDR1 SEHNR and CDR2 FQNEAQ (reference sequence). The CDR3 here is CASNLRYGGNTGELFF. CDR3 DNA sequence: TGTGCCAGCAACCTTCGATACGGGGGGAACACCGGGGAGCTGTTTTTT.

This clone was seen a single time. The V call is TRBV5-1, the J call TRBJ2-7, with D maybe TRBD2 (6 bases). The CDR3 totals 13 residues. The V and J ends lost 3 bases and 3 bases respectively, with 10 bases between them. Germline CDR1 reads SGHRS; CDR2 reads YFSETQ. The CDR3 DNA sequence: TGCGCCAGCAGCTCTAGCGCGAGCTACGAGCAGTACTTC. Its protein is CASSSSASYEQYF. Full variable domain (remainder filled in from reference TRBV5-1 and TRBJ2-7): KAGVTQTPRYLIKTRGQQVTLSCSPISGHRSVSWYQQTPGQGLQFLFEYFSETQRNKGNFPGRFSGRQFSNSRSEMNVSTLELGDSALYLCASSSSASYEQYFGPGTRLTVT.

In its sample, this clone was seen a few times. The J gene is TRBJ2-1, the V gene TRBV7-9, with no clear D. V was shortened by 2 bases and J by 13 bases, with 15 bases between the two germline ends. CDR1 is SEHNR and CDR2 is FQNEAQ in the germline V gene (reference sequence). The CDR3 loop spans 13 amino acids. The CDR3: CASSLSVRVGQFF. The CDR3 nucleotides are TGTGCCAGCAGCTTATCCGTCCGGGTTGGACAGTTCTTC. Full variable domain (missing parts from reference TRBV7-9 and TRBJ2-1): DTGVSQNPRHKITKRGQNVTFRCDPISEHNRLYWYRQTLGQGPEFLTYFQNEAQLEKSRLLSDRFSAERPKGSFSTLEIQRTEQGDSAMYLCASSLSVRVGQFFGPGTRLTVL.

The chain uses TRBV6-1 and TRBJ2-3; possibly TRBD1 for D (5 bases). CDR3 length: 16 residues. From germline, CDR1 is MNHNS and CDR2 SASEGT. The V and J ends lost 2 bases and 1 base respectively, with 13 bases between them. The CDR3 nucleotides read TGTGCCAGCAGTGAAAACTCAGGGCGGCGCACAGATACGCAGTATTTT. Translation: CASSENSGRRTDTQYF.

This chain links TRBV7-9 with TRBJ2-7; D gene uncertain. CDR3 length equals 16 residues. Germline CDR1 is SEHNR and CDR2 is FQNEAQ (reference sequence). With 0 bases removed from V and 2 bases from J, the gap between germline ends came to 14 bases. The CDR3 sequence: CASSLAYGSAAYEQYF. The CDR3 DNA follows: TGTGCCAGCAGCTTAGCGTATGGCTCTGCTGCCTACGAGCAGTACTTC.

The rearrangement uses TRBV30 and TRBJ2-2; 7 bases fit TRBD1. CDR3 length: 14 residues. Germline V gives CDR1 GTSNPN, CDR2 SVGIG (reference sequence). After removal of 3 bases from V and 4 bases from J, the junction contained 5 bases not matched to a gene. This chain's CDR3 is CAWSSGTATGELFF. The CDR3, as DNA: TGTGCCTGGAGCTCCGGGACAGCCACCGGGGAGCTGTTTTTT.

The gene calls are TRBV7-6 and TRBJ2-7; TRBD2 agrees at 8 bases. V gave up 5 bases and J gave up 2 bases; unmatched junction bases: 14. This CDR3 spans 17 amino acids. Germline CDR1 is SGHVS and CDR2 is FNYEAQ. DNA for the CDR3: TGTGCCAGCAGCCTTAAAATGGGCGGGAGGTTAACCTACGAGCAGTACTTC. Translation: CASSLKMGGRLTYEQYF. Filled out from reference TRBV7-6 and TRBJ2-7, the complete variable domain reads GAGVSQSPRYKVTKRGQDVALRCDPISGHVSLYWYRQALGQGPEFLTYFNYEAQQDKSGLPNDRFSAERPEGSISTLTIQRTEQRDSAMYRCASSLKMGGRLTYEQYFGPGTRLTVT.

The chain couples TRBV18 to TRBJ1-1, with 10 bases fitting TRBD1. Trimming cost V 5 bases and J 1 base; bases outside gene matches: 4. The CDR3 extends over 15 amino acids. CDR1 and CDR2 (germline): KGHSH, LQKENI. CDR3 bases: TGTGCCAGCTCAGGGACAGGGGAGGGGAACACTGAAGCTTTCTTT. It translates to CASSGTGEGNTEAFF.

This clone was found a few times. The chain recombines TRBV18 with TRBJ1-2; the match to TRBD1 covers 11 bases. Germline lookup yields CDR1 KGHSH and CDR2 LQKENI. The CDR3 is made up of 14 amino acids. Trimming took 6 bases from V and 8 from J; bases not matched to a gene: 8. This CDR3 reads CASSVGQGAEGYTF. CDR3 in DNA: TGTGCCAGCTCCGTCGGACAGGGGGCTGAAGGCTACACCTTC. Full variable domain (missing parts from reference TRBV18 and TRBJ1-2): NAGVMQNPRHLVRRRGQEARLRCSPMKGHSHVYWYRQLPEEGLKFMVYLQKENIIDESGMPKERFSAEFPKEGPSILRIQQVVRGDSAAYFCASSVGQGAEGYTFGSGTRLTVV.

The J gene is TRBJ2-7, the V gene TRBV6-5; 9 bases map to TRBD1. Trimming removed 0 bases from V and 5 bases from J; junction bases left unmatched: 8. CDR1 MNHEY and CDR2 SVGAGI come from the germline V gene. The CDR3 is made up of 16 amino acids. As DNA, the CDR3 is TGTGCCAGCAGTTACTCTTCGACAGGGGGAACGAACGAGCAGTACTTC. Its translation is CASSYSSTGGTNEQYF.

This clone was seen only a few times. The V gene is TRBV11-1, the J gene TRBJ2-2; a possible D gene is TRBD1 (5 bases). Trimming left V 1 base short and J 6 bases short, with 9 bases between. Germline values: CDR1 SGHAT, CDR2 FQDESV (reference sequence). The CDR3 is 14 amino acids. CDR3 nucleotide sequence: TGTGCCAGCAGCTTAGGAATGGGGCCCGGGGAGCTGTTTTTT. Encoded protein: CASSLGMGPGELFF.

This chain joins TRBV4-2 and TRBJ1-5, with 10 bases that match TRBD1. Germline CDR1 reads LGHNA; CDR2 reads YNFKEQ. CDR3 length: 17 amino acids. V shed 3 bases, J shed 2 bases, and the junction held 7 bases outside the gene matches. The CDR3 nucleotides are TGTGCCAGCAGCCACCCGGGACAGGGGTTTGGCAATCAGCCCCAGCATTTT. Its translation is CASSHPGQGFGNQPQHF.

Points on this clone: A read error may produce the germline difference seen at one junction end. V usage is TRBV13 and J usage is TRBJ1-5; TRBD1 aligns across 11 bases. Germline CDR1 is PRHDT and CDR2 is FYEKMQ (reference sequence). The CDR3 has 15 amino acids. CDR3 nucleotide sequence: TGTGCCAGCAGCTCGGGGACAGGGGGATATCAGCCCCAGAATTTT. Its protein is CASSSGTGGYQPQNF.

This clone occurred once. The chain joins TRBV6-1 to TRBJ2-5; 9 positions match TRBD2. There are 15 residues in the CDR3. V was clipped by 3 bases and J by 6 bases; unmatched bases: 8. CDR1 is MNHNS and CDR2 is SASEGT in the germline V gene. The CDR3 spells CASSDRGRASKTQYF. In DNA, the CDR3 is TGTGCCAGCAGTGATCGCGGGAGGGCCTCGAAGACCCAGTACTTC.

Sample share makes this clone medium-sized. The gene calls are TRBV4-3 and TRBJ2-7; D perhaps matches TRBD1 (6 bases). Germline V gene data show CDR1 as LGHNA and CDR2 as YSLEER. The length of the CDR3 is 17 residues. Trimming removed 0 bases from V and 0 bases from J, with 15 bases in between. The CDR3 bases are TGCGCCAGCAGCCAAGAAAGAGGGCAGGGGCTCTCCTACGAGCAGTACTTC. Translation gives CASSQERGQGLSYEQYF.

The CDR3 is CASRTLRGFYNEQFF. The CDR3 region has the DNA TGTGCCAGCAGGACGTTGCGGGGCTTTTACAATGAGCAGTTCTTC. The J gene is TRBJ2-1, the V gene TRBV27; D is perhaps TRBD2 (6 bases). The germline V gene encodes CDR1 MNHEY and CDR2 SMNVEV (reference sequence). This CDR3 is built from 15 residues. Trimming stripped 6 bases from V and 4 bases from J, with 16 bases between.

This clone came up a few times. The CDR3 bases are TGCGCCAGCAGCCAAGAGGTCACGGGGAGTCAGCCCCAGCATTTT. This encodes CASSQEVTGSQPQHF. The J gene is TRBJ1-5, the V gene TRBV4-3; no firm D call. The germline V gene has CDR1 LGHNA and CDR2 YSLEER. The CDR3 length is 15 residues. The V end was cut by 0 bases, the J end by 6 bases, with 12 bases between.

The chain employs TRBV5-1 and TRBJ2-5; D might be TRBD2 (5 bases). Trimming cost V 1 base and J 1 base, with 8 bases left between them. Germline-derived CDR1 and CDR2 are SGHRS and YFSETQ. The CDR3 covers 14 residues. CDR3 loop: CASSLMDSQETQYF. CDR3 bases: TGCGCCAGCAGCTTGATGGACTCCCAAGAGACCCAGTACTTC.

The chain joins TRBV7-2 to TRBJ2-5; maybe TRBD2 (5 bases). CDR1 is SGHTA and CDR2 is FQGNSA in the germline V gene. The CDR3 sequence is 15 residues long. The V end was cut by 1 base, the J end by 5 bases, with 14 bases between. The CDR3 protein is CASSLVRRFGETQYF. As DNA, the CDR3 is TGTGCCAGCAGCTTAGTACGGAGGTTTGGGGAGACCCAGTACTTC.

The rearrangement links TRBV7-2 to TRBJ2-7, with 7 bases identical to TRBD1. The CDR3 spans 14 residues. V lost 4 bases to trimming and J lost 5 bases; unmatched junction nucleotides: 8. From germline, CDR1 is SGHTA and CDR2 FQGNSA. The CDR3 spells CASSSRDSMNEQYF. CDR3 bases: TGTGCCAGCAGCTCACGGGACAGCATGAACGAGCAGTACTTC.

This sequence joins TRBV27 and TRBJ2-6, with 8 bases identical to TRBD1. Trimming removed 8 bases from V and 4 bases from J; junction bases left unmatched: 10. The CDR3 sequence is 16 residues long. The germline V gene has CDR1 MNHEY and CDR2 SMNVEV (reference sequence). This chain's CDR3 is CASGRGRGQGANVLTF. CDR3 nucleotide sequence: TGTGCCAGCGGGAGAGGCAGGGGGCAAGGGGCCAACGTCCTGACTTTC.

The gene calls are TRBV5-1 and TRBJ1-2; tentatively, D is TRBD1 (6 bases). CDR3 size: 15 residues. The V and J ends lost 4 bases and 3 bases respectively, with 16 bases between them. Germline CDR1 SGHRS, CDR2 YFSETQ. CDR3 sequence: CASSTRGGSDYGYTF. CDR3 in DNA: TGCGCCAGCAGCACAAGGGGGGGTTCGGACTATGGCTACACCTTC.

The CDR3 DNA follows: TGCGCCAGCAGCAGGGGGCCGGGAGATACGCAGTATTTT. Translation gives CASSRGPGDTQYF. The V call is TRBV4-3, the J call TRBJ2-3; 7 nucleotides align to TRBD1. The V gene's germline CDR1 is LGHNA and CDR2 YSLEER. The CDR3 totals 13 residues. The J segment lost 5 bases and the V segment lost 5 bases, leaving 4 bases of the junction unmatched.